Presented here are 29 T cell receptor beta chains from one specimen sequenced in a study of long-term antiretroviral therapy in people with HIV (dated by TCRdb to the early 2020s). Sequencing of the TRB variable region was done with the immunoSEQ hsTCRB v3.0 assay at survey level resolution. The table was pulled from immuneACCESS by TCRdb, which kept in-frame rearrangements only. Such tables lose some clones; where checked, under half of the loss comes from unresolved V genes, and the rest has no known cause. The sample table records under 45,000 clones; around 83% of these occur just once. Clones ranked in the top ten supply roughly 5.8% of the sample. Sequenced material: unsorted PBMCs, taken 1 year after starting antiretroviral therapy. These receptors all stem from a man aged 18 to 29 with HIV.

This chain links TRBV28 with TRBJ2-3, with D possibly being TRBD1 or TRBD2 (5 bases each). V was shortened by 8 bases and J by 2 bases, with 11 bases between the two germline ends. This CDR3 region has 13 residues. Germline CDR1 is MDHEN and CDR2 is SYDVKM. CDR3 in amino acids: CASRDRSTDTQYF. The DNA of the CDR3 is TGTGCCAGCCGGGACCGATCCACAGATACGCAGTATTTT.

The rearrangement joins TRBV2 to TRBJ2-7; no clear D gene. CDR1 and CDR2 from the germline V gene are SNHLY and FYNNEI. The CDR3 contains 12 residues. Trimming cost V 3 bases and J 2 bases, with 5 bases left between them. For the CDR3, the DNA is TGTGCCAGCAGTGATAAACCCTACGAGCAGTACTTC. Amino acid sequence: CASSDKPYEQYF.

The chain uses TRBV6-5 and TRBJ1-5; D remains unclear. The CDR3 contains 13 residues. Germline CDR1 and CDR2: MNHEY and SVGAGI. Trimming stripped 0 bases from V and 9 bases from J, with 9 bases between. CDR3 in amino acids: CASSYSNGAPQHF. The CDR3 DNA follows: TGTGCCAGCAGTTACTCGAATGGCGCGCCCCAGCATTTT.

This rearrangement joins TRBV7-9 to TRBJ2-2, with 10 bases lining up with TRBD2. CDR3 length equals 16 residues. Trimming cost V 4 bases and J 1 base; bases outside gene matches: 3. Germline V lookup: CDR1 SEHNR, CDR2 FQNEAQ (reference sequence). As DNA, the CDR3 is TGTGCCAGCAGCTGGACTAGCGGCCGGAACACCGGGGAGCTGTTTTTT. This gives the protein CASSWTSGRNTGELFF.

The rearrangement joins TRBV4-1 to TRBJ2-1, with a tentative D call TRBD2 (5 bases). This CDR3 is built from 16 residues. Germline V gives CDR1 MGHRA, CDR2 YSYEKL. The V end lost 0 bases, the J end lost 6 bases, and 15 bases lay between the germline ends. The DNA of the CDR3 is TGCGCCAGCAGCCAAGAAAGAATGGACTGGTCCAATGAGCAGTTCTTC. Its translation is CASSQERMDWSNEQFF.

The gene calls are TRBV9 and TRBJ1-1, with D unresolved. The V end was cut by 4 bases, the J end by 1 base, with 14 bases between. The CDR3 has 15 residues. Germline CDR1 and CDR2: SGDLS and YYNGEE. The CDR3 is CASSPRTATNTEAFF. The CDR3 region has the DNA TGTGCCAGCAGCCCGCGGACCGCCACGAACACTGAAGCTTTCTTT.

The V and J genes are TRBV27 and TRBJ1-1, with D perhaps matching TRBD1 (5 bases). The CDR3 has 14 residues. V dropped 4 bases and J dropped 2 bases, with 11 bases sitting between them. The germline V gene has CDR1 MNHEY and CDR2 SMNVEV (reference sequence). The CDR3 coding sequence is TGTGCCAGCAGTTCAGGGTGGGTAAACACTGAAGCTTTCTTT. The encoded protein is CASSSGWVNTEAFF.

The chain recombines TRBV6-5 with TRBJ2-1; D possibly matches TRBD1 or TRBD2 (7 bases each). Germline V gene data show CDR1 as MNHEY and CDR2 as SVGAGI. V lost 4 bases, J lost 2 bases, and 12 bases lay in between. The CDR3 extends over 15 amino acids. The DNA for the CDR3 is TGTGCCAGCAGTTCCCAGGGGGGGCCCTACAATGAGCAGTTCTTC. Its translation is CASSSQGGPYNEQFF.

The J gene is TRBJ2-7, the V gene TRBV4-3; tentatively, D is TRBD1 (5 bases). The germline V gene encodes CDR1 LGHNA and CDR2 YSLEER. The germline V and J ends were trimmed by 0 bases and 2 bases, with 8 bases remaining between them. The CDR3 totals 14 residues. CDR3 sequence: CASSQEARAYEQYF. CDR3 nucleotide sequence: TGCGCCAGCAGCCAAGAAGCCAGGGCCTACGAGCAGTACTTC.

Here the CDR3 reads CASSDREKLFF. CDR3 bases: TGTGCCAGCAGTGACAGGGAGAAACTGTTTTTT. The chain is built from TRBV25-1 and TRBJ1-4; the D gene is possibly TRBD1 (5 bases). Trimming cost V 3 bases and J 11 bases, with 7 bases left between them. The CDR3 extends over 11 amino acids. Germline CDR1 and CDR2: MGHDK and SYGVNS.

J is TRBJ2-2 and V is TRBV11-2, with D perhaps matching TRBD2 (6 bases). In germline, CDR1 is SGHAT, CDR2 FQNNGV. The CDR3 spans 16 residues. V was trimmed by 2 bases and J by 4 bases, leaving 14 bases between them. CDR3 DNA: TGTGCCAGCAGCTTAACCGGGACTTACTTCACCGGGGAGCTGTTTTTT. Translation gives CASSLTGTYFTGELFF. The full variable domain, completed using reference TRBV11-2 and TRBJ2-2, is EAGVAQSPRYKIIEKRQSVAFWCNPISGHATLYWYQQILGQGPKLLIQFQNNGVVDDSQLPKDRFSAERLKGVDSTLKIQPAKLEDSAVYLCASSLTGTYFTGELFFGEGSRLTVL.

The chain combines TRBV27 with TRBJ2-7, with D possibly being TRBD1 (5 bases). Trimming took off 3 bases at V and 6 bases at J, with 9 bases between the two ends. Germline CDR1 reads MNHEY; CDR2 reads SMNVEV (reference sequence). The length of the CDR3 is 12 residues. CDR3 region: CASSFQGSEQYF. The CDR3 nucleotides read TGTGCCAGCAGTTTTCAGGGATCCGAGCAGTACTTC.

In its sample, this clone was seen a few times. J is TRBJ1-2 and V is TRBV7-6, with 7 bases matching TRBD1. With V trimmed by 2 bases and J by 1 base, 7 bases remained unmatched. The CDR3 length is 16 residues. The V gene's germline CDR1 is SGHVS and CDR2 FNYEAQ. The CDR3 bases are TGTGCCAGCAGCTTAAAGCCAGGGGGAAGTAACTATGGCTACACCTTC. As protein: CASSLKPGGSNYGYTF.

The chain employs TRBV29-1 and TRBJ2-7; D might be TRBD1 (7 bases). The V gene lost 2 bases and the J gene lost 4 bases, with 12 bases spanning the gap. The CDR3 has 13 residues. Germline-derived CDR1 and CDR2 are SQVTM and ANQGSEA. The CDR3 sequence: CSVESSGGYEQYF. As DNA, the CDR3 is TGCAGCGTTGAAAGCTCAGGGGGGTACGAGCAGTACTTC.

The chain combines TRBV19 with TRBJ2-1, with D possibly being TRBD2 (5 bases). Germline loops: CDR1 LNHDA, CDR2 SQIVND (reference sequence). Deletions cut 11 bases from V and 14 bases from J, with 19 bases between. This CDR3 region has 11 residues. Written as DNA, the CDR3 is TGTGCCTCCAGCCCCTCCGGGGTGGAGTTCTTC. This gives the protein CASSPSGVEFF.

V is TRBV11-3 and J is TRBJ2-1; 10 positions match TRBD2. Germline-derived CDR1 and CDR2 are SGHNT and YENEEA. V was pared by 4 bases and J by 8 bases, with 8 bases of the junction left unmatched. CDR3 length: 15 amino acids. CDR3 protein: CASSSKREGLDEQFF. For the CDR3, the DNA is TGTGCCAGCAGCTCCAAGCGGGAGGGCCTCGATGAGCAGTTCTTC.

The chain employs TRBV4-1 and TRBJ1-5, with 7 bases aligning to TRBD1. V lost 1 base to trimming and J lost 0 bases; unmatched junction nucleotides: 9. The CDR3 runs 18 residues. The germline gives CDR1 MGHRA, CDR2 YSYEKL. The CDR3 nucleotides are TGCGCCAGCAGCCAAGTCATGACAGGGAGGGGTAGCAATCAGCCCCAGCATTTT. Translating it yields CASSQVMTGRGSNQPQHF.

V is TRBV5-5 and J is TRBJ2-3, with D unclear. The CDR3 runs 13 residues. CDR1 is SGHKS and CDR2 is YYEKEE in the germline V gene (reference sequence). Trimming pared 0 bases from V and 1 base from J, leaving 3 bases between. In DNA form, the CDR3 reads TGTGCCAGCAGCTTGGTGGGCACAGATACGCAGTATTTT. Amino acid sequence: CASSLVGTDTQYF.

A few counts support this clone. The chain recombines TRBV19 with TRBJ1-5, with no clear D. The germline V gene encodes CDR1 LNHDA and CDR2 SQIVND (reference sequence). This CDR3 comprises 12 residues. The germline V and J ends were trimmed by 2 bases and 11 bases, with 10 bases remaining between them. In DNA, the CDR3 is TGTGCCAGTAGTATAAGTCAATCAGCCCAGCATTTT. The encoded protein is CASSISQSAQHF.

The rearrangement uses TRBV7-8 and TRBJ2-1, with D perhaps being TRBD1 or TRBD2 (6 bases each). This CDR3 has 15 residues. With 2 bases removed from V and 9 bases from J, the gap between germline ends came to 17 bases. Germline assignment: CDR1 SGHVS and CDR2 FQNEAQ. The CDR3 bases are TGTGCCAGCAGCTTAAGGCCCGATGGAGGGGGTGAGCAGTTCTTC. Translated, it gives CASSLRPDGGGEQFF.

The J gene is TRBJ1-3, the V gene TRBV5-6; 7 bases line up with TRBD1. The CDR3 sequence is 16 residues long. The V segment lost 2 bases and the J segment 2 bases; nucleotides outside the gene matches: 7. Germline V lookup: CDR1 SGHDT, CDR2 YYEEEE. The CDR3 DNA reads TGTGCCAGCAGCTTATACAGGGGTTCACCTGGAAACACCATATATTTT. Encoded protein: CASSLYRGSPGNTIYF.

The rearrangement links TRBV5-6 to TRBJ2-1; TRBD2 aligns across 13 bases. This CDR3 region has 16 residues. With V trimmed by 4 bases and J by 7 bases, 8 bases remained unmatched. CDR1 and CDR2 (germline): SGHDT, YYEEEE. The CDR3: CASSKITSGGANEQFF. The CDR3 DNA sequence: TGTGCCAGCAGCAAAATAACTAGCGGGGGGGCTAATGAGCAGTTCTTC.

The chain recombines TRBV5-8 with TRBJ2-7, with TRBD1 as a possible D gene (6 bases). The CDR3 is 14 amino acids. CDR1 and CDR2 from the germline V gene are SGHTS and YDEGEE. The ends were cut back, 4 bases at V and 5 bases at J, with 16 bases in the middle. The CDR3 region has the DNA TGTGCCAGCAGCCCGGGGCTCGAGGGGGACGAGCAGTACTTC. It is translated as CASSPGLEGDEQYF.

The rearrangement links TRBV7-2 to TRBJ2-1; either TRBD1 or TRBD2 may fit D (7 bases each). Germline V CDR1 and CDR2: SGHTA, FQGNSA. Trimming removed 1 base from V and 7 bases from J, with 11 bases in between. The CDR3 is 14 residues long. CDR3 in DNA: TGTGCCAGCAGCTTAGGCAGGGGGGGGAATGAGCAGTTCTTC. This gives the protein CASSLGRGGNEQFF.

The rearrangement joins TRBV5-6 to TRBJ1-5, with D hard to call. CDR1 and CDR2 from the germline V gene are SGHDT and YYEEEE. Trimming pared 0 bases from V and 4 bases from J, leaving 8 bases between. This CDR3 spans 14 amino acids. CDR3 protein: CASSLGVSNQPQHF. The CDR3 DNA sequence: TGTGCCAGCAGCTTGGGGGTCAGTAATCAGCCCCAGCATTTT.

The table lists this clone with a few counts. The chain has TRBV27 and TRBJ2-7; D is perhaps TRBD1 (5 bases). The CDR3 has 14 residues. Trimming removed 4 bases at V and 3 bases at J, with 13 bases between. Looked up from germline, CDR1 is MNHEY and CDR2 is SMNVEV (reference sequence). The CDR3 coding sequence is TGTGCCAGCAGTTCAAGGGGAAAGGGCTACGAGCAGTACTTC. Protein: CASSSRGKGYEQYF.

This clone was picked up one time. The rearrangement joins TRBV7-9 to TRBJ1-1; no clear D gene. The CDR3 extends over 18 amino acids. Trimming pared 1 base from V and 5 bases from J, leaving 23 bases between. Germline loops: CDR1 SEHNR, CDR2 FQNEAQ (reference sequence). The CDR3 DNA sequence: TGTGCCAGCAGCTTAGACCCAAGGTGGCAGGCCTTGCGGACTGAAGCTTTCTTT. Its translation: CASSLDPRWQALRTEAFF. Together with reference TRBV7-9 and TRBJ1-1, the CDR3 gives the full variable domain: DTGVSQNPRHKITKRGQNVTFRCDPISEHNRLYWYRQTLGQGPEFLTYFQNEAQLEKSRLLSDRFSAERPKGSFSTLEIQRTEQGDSAMYLCASSLDPRWQALRTEAFFGQGTRLTVV.

The chain uses TRBV11-2 and TRBJ2-7, with D tentatively TRBD1 (5 bases). V was pared by 5 bases and J by 3 bases, with 11 bases between. The CDR3 contains 13 residues. Germline V gene sequence: CDR1 SGHAT, CDR2 FQNNGV. CDR3 loop: CASSKDIFYEQYF. CDR3 sequence (DNA): TGTGCCAGCAGCAAGGACATCTTCTACGAGCAGTACTTC.

The chain combines TRBV6-6 with TRBJ2-7; 8 bases line up with TRBD1. The CDR3 is made up of 15 amino acids. Germline CDR1 and CDR2: MNHNY and SVGAGI (reference sequence). Trimming cost V 4 bases and J 2 bases; bases outside gene matches: 7. The CDR3: CASSSTGGRTYEQYF. The CDR3 nucleotides read TGTGCCAGCAGTTCCACAGGGGGTAGGACCTACGAGCAGTACTTC.